This paragraph reports one T cell receptor beta chain. It has no known antigen specificity. Per-nucleotide qualities are absent, and no much larger clonotype sits a single base away. Library method: the immunoSEQ multiplex PCR assay. For TCR sequencing, RNA was extracted from every sample and reverse transcribed into cDNA to serve as template. First-strand cDNA was synthesized with SuperScript III using a 2:1 mix of oligo-dT and random hexamers. Amplification bias was assessed with a synthetic immune receptor repertoire, and residual bias was removed computationally. On the authors' methods: Raw reads were preprocessed to remove errors, and CDR3 was defined by IMGT conventions from the conserved cysteine to phenylalanine. Clonality was calculated as 1 minus Shannon entropy normalized by log2 of the number of productive unique TCRs. Whether each scalp clone was CD4 or CD8 was inferred by checking scalp TCRbeta sequences against the CD4 and CD8 repertoires from sorted blood. TCRdb stores this immuneACCESS table with in-frame sequences only. Part of the clones is absent; in the studies checked, under half of the shortfall reflects unresolved V genes, and no reason is known for the rest. That table supplies the V and J calls and clone size; D and trimming were determined from the DNA. The sample has hundreds of thousands of clones on record, around two fifths of them singletons. Around 0.48% of the sample belongs to the ten largest clones.

The sample's treatment or condition, from its label and the paper: oral pan-JAK inhibitor, 5-10 mg twice daily. From alopecia areata patients, peripheral blood was collected along with lesional scalp punch biopsies. PBMCs were isolated by density centrifugation and stained for CD3, CD4 and CD8, and CD4+ and CD8+ T cells were sorted on a FACSAria. V is reduced by 3 bases and J by 5 bases, leaving a spacing of 18 bases between them. From its cysteine to its phenylalanine, the CDR3 spans 15 amino acids. Just CDR3 DNA is preserved here, 45 bases in frame from base 1. Sequences SGHDT (CDR1) and YYEEEE (CDR2) are obtained from the germline V gene. This entry is derived from a study of CD8+ T cells in alopecia areata (dated by TCRdb to between 2017 and 2018). Study-level background: Treated patients were enrolled in an open-label pilot trial of oral tofacitinib, 5 to 10 mg twice daily, for moderate-to-severe alopecia areata. Patients stayed on tofacitinib for 6 to 18 months and then had 6 months of follow-up off drug so that delayed response and recurrence could be assessed. RNA was extracted with the PAXgene miRNA kit for fixed scalp, the miRNeasy kit for PBMCs, and the RNeasy kit for mouse skin. Scalp clonality was compared among normal scalp (n=4), patchy alopecia areata scalp (n=8), and alopecia totalis/universalis scalp (n=8). Biopsies were taken from tofacitinib-treated patients at baseline and again at 4 and 24 weeks into treatment, and several of those patients also had a later scalp biopsy. immunoSEQ multiplex PCR using 35 Vbeta forward primers and 13 Jbeta reverse primers was used to amplify TCRbeta CDR3 regions. The SALT score, which quantifies the percentage of affected scalp surface area, was used to measure disease severity in treated patients. Scalp tissue and sorted CD4+ and CD8+ peripheral blood T cells from patchy and totalis/universalis alopecia areata patients and from healthy controls were covered by human TCRbeta sequencing. In both human patients and the C3H/HeJ mouse model, the study applied high-throughput TCRbeta sequencing to look at T cell clonal expansion in alopecia areata.

Study-level results and caveats: Scalp clonality and the number of expanded CD8+ clones among the top 100 scalp clones were significantly decreased by tofacitinib. The treated cohort was small, with a single nonresponder, so links between baseline CD8+ expansion and response need larger studies. Compared with normal scalp, lesional scalp had higher clonality and more expanded CD8+ clones, particularly in alopecia totalis/universalis, a pattern that suggests antigenic drive. Many expanded lesional clones persisted in scalp and blood during tofacitinib treatment, which may partly explain relapse after stopping treatment. Scalp TCR repertoire analysis is complicated because resident alphabeta T cells in normal human skin are also sequenced, whereas mouse skin is dominated by gammadelta T cells. Shared TCR sequences between patients were less evident than in mice, which may be partly attributable to HLA diversity in the patient population.

The material sequenced was CD4+ T cells sorted from blood, taken at approximately week 31, from a patient treated with tofacitinib. The origin of this receptor is a human donor with alopecia areata. This sequence uses TRBV5-6 and TRBJ2-7; possibly the D gene is TRBD2, per 6 matching bases. Here the CDR3 is given as CASSSGLTEVDEQYF. The sequenced DNA: TGTGCCAGCAGCTCGGGACTTACCGAGGTCGACGAGCAGTACTTC.